This TCR beta chain appears in the sequencing data of a study of blood T cell repertoires in COVID-19. Looking at the study overall: Whether acute or convalescent, the COVID-19 samples came from the United States, Italy and Spain. The analysed material was cDNA or gDNA that came from T cells, B-cell-depleted T cells, or PBMCs.

Authors' processing steps: Counts of nucleated cells, estimated from reference gene primer amplification, were obtained. Data came from immunoSEQ multiplex PCR; TCRdb stores just in-frame clones and leaves some out. V and J calls and clone size come straight from that table; D and trimming were deduced from the DNA. The sample lists 18,000 or so clones, about 88% occurring once. Germline assignment: CDR1 LNHNV and CDR2 YYDKDF (reference sequence). This CDR3 spans 16 amino acids. V was trimmed by 3 bases and J by 3 bases, leaving 14 bases between them. The TCR sequence derives from a man aged 40-49 years with active COVID-19. This chain uses TRBV15 with TRBJ2-2; D is possibly TRBD1 (6 bases). Source material: peripheral blood. CDR3 nucleotide sequence: TGTGCCACCAGCAGCACAGGGAACTTGGACACCGGGGAGCTGTTTTTT. Translating gives CATSSTGNLDTGELFF.